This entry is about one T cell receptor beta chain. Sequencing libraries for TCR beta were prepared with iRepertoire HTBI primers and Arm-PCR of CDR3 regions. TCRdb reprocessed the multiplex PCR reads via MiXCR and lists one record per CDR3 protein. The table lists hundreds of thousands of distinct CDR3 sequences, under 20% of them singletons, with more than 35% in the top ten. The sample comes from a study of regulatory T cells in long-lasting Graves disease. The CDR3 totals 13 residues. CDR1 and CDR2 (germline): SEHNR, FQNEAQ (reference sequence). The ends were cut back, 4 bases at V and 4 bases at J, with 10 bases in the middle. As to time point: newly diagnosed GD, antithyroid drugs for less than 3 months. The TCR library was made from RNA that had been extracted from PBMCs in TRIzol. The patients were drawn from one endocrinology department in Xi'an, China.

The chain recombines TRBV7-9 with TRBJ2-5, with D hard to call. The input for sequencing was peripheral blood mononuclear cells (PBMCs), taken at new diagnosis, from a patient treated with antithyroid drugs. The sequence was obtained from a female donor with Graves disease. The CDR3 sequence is CASSYDVAETQYF. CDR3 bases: TGTGCCAGCAGCTACGACGTCGCAGAGACCCAGTACTTC.